One T cell receptor beta chain is described in this entry. Produced via immunoSEQ multiplex PCR; TCRdb's table is partial and in-frame only. Of 80,000 to 90,000 clones in the sample, just under 90% are singletons; the top ten hold 1.5% to 2%. The sample comes from a study of T cells after somatic rescue of genetic block. The CDR3 has 15 amino acids. The V and J ends lost 5 bases and 6 bases respectively, with 19 bases between them. Germline assignment: CDR1 SGHNT and CDR2 YENEEA. The chain uses TRBV11-3 and TRBJ1-1, with a possible D match to TRBD1 (5 bases). Sequencing used peripheral blood mononuclear cells (PBMCs). The TCR originated in a woman in her late teens or twenties. CDR3 loop: CASSPPGPQPSEAFF. CDR3 bases: TGTGCCAGCAGCCCGCCGGGGCCCCAGCCTTCTGAAGCTTTCTTT.